This TCR beta chain was sequenced in a study of blood T cell repertoires in COVID-19. Study details: Samples taken during acute and convalescent COVID-19 were collected in the United States, Italy and Spain.

Between the trimmed V and J ends, which lost 8 bases and 2 bases, there was a span of 10 bases. Per the germline V gene, CDR1 is LNHDA and CDR2 is SQIVND (reference sequence). The CDR3 is 13 residues long. Repertoires were generated with immunoSEQ multiplex PCR, while TCRdb's copy carries only in-frame clones and drops some. The repertoire holds about 400,000 clones, with nearly 90% as singletons. The chain uses TRBV19 and TRBJ1-3; D is possibly TRBD1 (5 bases). This receptor was identified in a woman aged 30 to 39 who had recovered from COVID-19. Sequencing was carried out using PBMCs or T cells enriched from blood (not recorded which). CDR3 in DNA: TGTGCCAGTGCCCAGGGCCCTGGAAACACCATATATTTT. This translates into CASAQGPGNTIYF.